The sequence of this TCR beta chain was determined in a study of blood T cell repertoires in COVID-19. As for the study in general: The origin of the acute and convalescent COVID-19 samples was the United States, Italy and Spain. T cells, B-cell-depleted T cells, or PBMCs provided the cDNA or gDNA that served as material.

Source study methods: How many nucleated cells were present was estimated from reference gene primer amplification. Profiling relied on immunoSEQ multiplex PCR, and the TCRdb table lists in-frame clones only, not all of them. V and J calls and clone size are as listed in that table; D and trimming were resolved from the DNA. The data contain about 100,000 clones, roughly 75% of them singletons. Per the germline V gene, CDR1 is SGHNT and CDR2 is YYREEE (reference sequence). The CDR3 covers 12 residues. Trimming left V 1 base short and J 12 bases short, with 14 bases between. V and J are TRBV5-4 and TRBJ2-7, with D possibly TRBD2 on 6 matching bases. The TCR comes from a man aged 50 to 59 who had recovered from COVID-19. The specimen sequenced was peripheral blood. DNA of the CDR3: TGTGCCAGCAGCTTGCGACCGGGAGTTGTGTACTTC. Translation gives CASSLRPGVVYF.